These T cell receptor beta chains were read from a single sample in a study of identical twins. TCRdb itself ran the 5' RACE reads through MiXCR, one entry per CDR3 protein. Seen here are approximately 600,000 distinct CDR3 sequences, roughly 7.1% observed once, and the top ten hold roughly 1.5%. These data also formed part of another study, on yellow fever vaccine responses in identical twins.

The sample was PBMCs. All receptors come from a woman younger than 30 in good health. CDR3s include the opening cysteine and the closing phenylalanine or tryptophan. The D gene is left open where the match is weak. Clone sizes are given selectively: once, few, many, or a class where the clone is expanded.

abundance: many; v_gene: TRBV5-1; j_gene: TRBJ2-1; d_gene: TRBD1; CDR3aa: CASSFDRVIANEQFF; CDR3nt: TGCGCCAGCAGCTTCGACAGGGTGATTGCTAATGAGCAGTTCTTC
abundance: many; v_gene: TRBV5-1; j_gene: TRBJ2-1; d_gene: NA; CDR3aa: CASSLVSDSRERLYNEQFF; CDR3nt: TGCGCCAGCAGCTTGGTCAGTGACTCGCGCGAACGCCTCTACAATGAGCAGTTCTTC
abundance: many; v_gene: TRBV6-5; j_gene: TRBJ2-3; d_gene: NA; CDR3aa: CASNSVGISTDTQYF; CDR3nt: TGTGCCAGCAATTCGGTGGGCATAAGCACAGATACGCAGTATTTT
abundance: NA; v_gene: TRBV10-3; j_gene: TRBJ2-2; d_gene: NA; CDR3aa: CASYTGTGELFF; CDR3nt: TGTGCCAGCTACACAGGGACCGGGGAGCTGTTTTTT
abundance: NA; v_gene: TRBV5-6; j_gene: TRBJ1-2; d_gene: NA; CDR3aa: CASSSDWGSYGYTF; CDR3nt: TGTGCCAGCAGCTCGGATTGGGGGAGCTATGGCTACACCTTC
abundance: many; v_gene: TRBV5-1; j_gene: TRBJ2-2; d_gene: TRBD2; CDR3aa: CASSPPGLVSTGELFF; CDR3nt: TGCGCCAGCAGCCCACCGGGACTAGTTTCGACCGGGGAGCTGTTTTTT
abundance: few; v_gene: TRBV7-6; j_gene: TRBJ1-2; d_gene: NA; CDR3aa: CASSLRSGGNYGYTF; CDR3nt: TGTGCCAGCAGCTTGCGATCTGGGGGGAACTATGGCTACACCTTC
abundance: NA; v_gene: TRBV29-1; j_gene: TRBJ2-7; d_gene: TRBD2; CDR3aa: CSVEASGLAGDEQYF; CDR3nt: TGCAGCGTTGAGGCTTCAGGACTAGCGGGAGACGAGCAGTACTTC
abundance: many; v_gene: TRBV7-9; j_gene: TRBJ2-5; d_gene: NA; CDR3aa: CASSLDSRETQYF; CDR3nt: TGTGCCAGCAGCTTAGACAGTAGAGAGACCCAGTACTTC
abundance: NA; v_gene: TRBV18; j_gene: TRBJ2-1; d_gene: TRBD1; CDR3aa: CASSSIQQGISYNEQFF; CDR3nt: TGTGCCAGCTCATCCATCCAACAGGGGATCTCCTACAATGAGCAGTTCTTC
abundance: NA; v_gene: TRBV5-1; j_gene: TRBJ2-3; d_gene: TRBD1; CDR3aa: CASTHSGQTSTDTQYF; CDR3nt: TGCGCCAGCACCCACTCGGGACAGACTAGCACAGATACGCAGTATTTT
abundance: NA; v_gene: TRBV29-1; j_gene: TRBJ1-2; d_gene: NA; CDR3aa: CSVEDRTGQSGVYGYTF; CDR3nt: TGCAGCGTTGAAGACAGAACAGGACAATCGGGAGTCTATGGCTACACCTTC
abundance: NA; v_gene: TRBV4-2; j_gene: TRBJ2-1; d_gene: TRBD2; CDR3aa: CASSHGLAGGNEQFF; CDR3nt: TGTGCCAGCAGCCACGGACTAGCGGGGGGGAATGAGCAGTTCTTC